The T cell receptor beta chain described here comes from a study of cytomegalovirus exposure and HLA in healthy donors. Study outcomes and limitations: Within the 130 or so validation repertoires, first-cohort TCR clusters tended to co-occur, according to a later analysis.

With 6 bases removed from V and 11 bases from J, the gap between germline ends came to 13 bases. The CDR3 contains 11 residues. Germline V CDR1 and CDR2: MNHNY, SVGAGI (reference sequence). Comments on this clone: Its antigen is unidentified.

Only in-frame clones appear in the TCRdb table, and some are missing; sequencing was by immunoSEQ multiplex PCR. The sample comprises approximately 160,000 clones, about 90% of which are singletons, and 9% to 12% rests with the top ten. The receptor's source is a woman younger than 30 in good health and CMV-seropositive. The genes are TRBV6-6 and TRBJ1-1; unclear D gene. Sequencing used PBMCs. The CDR3 DNA sequence: TGTGCCAGCAGGGAAAGGAAGGAGGCTTTCTTT. Translation gives CASRERKEAFF.